This T cell receptor beta chain came from a study of cytomegalovirus exposure and HLA in healthy donors. Study-level information: The approximately 120 validation repertoires, a later analysis reported, used the same platform as the 600 to 700 repertoires from the first cohort. Findings and caveats of the study: The study put some 160 TCR beta chains on its list as cytomegalovirus-associated.

A word on this clone: Its antigen is currently unknown.

The CDR3 length is 18 residues. Germline V gives CDR1 SGHTA, CDR2 FQGNSA. V lost 5 bases, J lost 3 bases, and 13 bases stayed unmatched. Using immunoSEQ multiplex PCR, the repertoire was profiled, and TCRdb retains in-frame clones only, with some absent. Here the sample spans 120,000 to 150,000 clones, around 88% being singletons. Sequenced sample: PBMCs. The source is a woman between 18 and 30 years old in good health and CMV-seropositive. V is TRBV7-2 and J is TRBJ1-5; 10 bases agree with TRBD1. CDR3 in DNA: TGTGCCAGCAGCCCTATAGGGGTAGGGACAGGGGCCAATCAGCCCCAGCATTTT. This gives the protein CASSPIGVGTGANQPQHF.